Sequencing of this T cell receptor (beta chain) was carried out in a study of blood T cell repertoires in COVID-19 (dated by TCRdb to about 2020). General notes on the study: Samples covering the acute and convalescent phases of COVID-19 were provided by collaborators in the United States, Italy and Spain. The samples were drawn from the first 160 participants of the ongoing ImmuneRACE study and from under 1,500 subjects provided by 6 global collaborators. The dataset comprised deeply sampled blood TCRbeta repertoires from subjects exposed to, actively infected with, or recovered from COVID-19. Where available, HLA class I and class II types were obtained from metadata supplied by the sample provider rather than from assay-based typing. Sample metadata almost always included a de-identified subject ID, COVID-19 status, age in years and sex. The repertoires were made available in a free public database intended to serve as a resource for research on the immune response to SARS-CoV-2. The prospective study material was composed of cDNA or gDNA derived from T cells, B-cell-depleted T cells, or PBMCs. The study at large found these results: The amount of clinical and demographic metadata varied by source and participant and was provided uncurated.

As regards this clone: Which antigen it targets is not known. Qualities for individual bases were not recorded, and no much larger clone is one base off.

Collaborating institutions collected whole blood in K2EDTA tubes following their own protocols. For TCRbeta analysis, collaborators shipped samples as frozen whole blood, isolated PBMCs, or DNA extracted from either of those sample types. The immunoSEQ Assay, a bias-controlled multiplex PCR, was used to amplify TCRbeta CDR3 regions from genomic DNA. As for the authors' bioinformatics: Within the assay, amplification of reference gene primers was used to estimate how many nucleated cells each sample contained. Sequence reads were collapsed and filtered to measure the absolute abundance of every unique TCRbeta CDR3 rearrangement. For each sample, productive Simpson clonality was calculated as the square root of Simpson's diversity index over productive rearrangements. TCRdb took over this immuneACCESS table, retaining in-frame rearrangements with V and J assigned. Such tables are incomplete; in checked studies, under half of the missing clones stem from an unresolved V gene, and the remainder is unexplained. The DNA gave D and trimming, while V, J and clone size come from that table. The sample data list just over 150,000 clones, and over 85% of these were observed just once. The top ten clones comprise 3.5% to 5% of the sample.

Trimming removed 0 bases from V and 4 bases from J, leaving 10 bases between the germline ends. From the germline V gene, CDR1 is LGHNA and CDR2 is YSLEER. There are 15 amino acids in the CDR3, from cysteine to phenylalanine inclusive. This entry keeps only the CDR3 DNA: 45 bases, framed from base 1. The sample was peripheral blood. The TCR was taken from a woman between 50 and 59 years old with acute or convalescent COVID-19. The chain couples TRBV4-3 to TRBJ1-5; the D gene cannot be resolved reliably. For the CDR3, the sequence is CASSQDGAVNQPQHF. At the DNA level, the sequence is TGCGCCAGCAGCCAAGATGGAGCAGTAAATCAGCCCCAGCATTTT.